A selection of T cell receptor beta chains follows, all from one sample in a study of vaccination and CD4 T cells after COVID-19. For these TCRs, the target antigens are not known. Using its own MiXCR run on the PCR reads, TCRdb lists one record per CDR3 protein. In the table there are 10,000 or so distinct CDR3 sequences, around three fifths of which are singletons. The sequenced sample was CD4+ T cells from blood, cultured in vitro. The receptor set was obtained from a human donor who had recovered from COVID-19. The CDR3 runs from the conserved cysteine through the conserved F or W. Fields, in order: V gene, clone size, CDR3 length, J gene, D gene, CDR3 DNA, CDR3 protein. D genes are given only for firm matches. The size entry is marked missing in some rows and otherwise reads once, few, many or a size class.

>TRBV20-1|few|14|TRBJ2-7|.
TGCAGTGCTAGGCTTACATCTTTACCCTCCGAGCAGTACTTC
CSARLTSLPSEQYF
>TRBV18|.|13|TRBJ1-5|.
TGTGCCAGCTCAGATAGTAGCAATCAGCCCCAGCATTTT
CASSDSSNQPQHF
>TRBV6-1|.|15|TRBJ1-5|.
TGTGCCAGCACGGTCGGGGGCCTCGGGGGTCAGCCCCAGCATTTT
CASTVGGLGGQPQHF
>TRBV4-3|.|15|TRBJ1-2|.
TGCGCCAGCAGCCAAGAGCCTAGGGGCACCTATGGCTACACCTTC
CASSQEPRGTYGYTF
>TRBV12-3/TRBV12-4|.|14|TRBJ1-2|.
TGTGCCAGCACCAGTCACCAGGGAGTTGCTGGCTACACCTTC
CASTSHQGVAGYTF
>TRBV7-9|once|17|TRBJ1-2|TRBD1
TGTGCCAGCAGCCCCGGGGGACAGTCCTCCTTTAACTATGGCTACACCTTC
CASSPGGQSSFNYGYTF
>TRBV24-1|.|14|TRBJ2-2|TRBD1
TGTGCCACCAGTACACAGGGGAGCACCGGGGAGCTGTTTTTT
CATSTQGSTGELFF
>TRBV20-1|few|15|TRBJ2-1|TRBD2
TGCAGTGCCATGACGGGGACTAGCGGGAGACATGAGCAGTTCTTC
CSAMTGTSGRHEQFF
>TRBV2|.|13|TRBJ1-5|TRBD1
TGTGCCAGCAGTATGACAGGGAATCGATACTCGTATTTT
CASSMTGNRYSYF
>TRBV20-1|.|13|TRBJ1-2|TRBD1
TGCAGTGCAGCACTTGGGACAGGGCTTGGCTACACCTTC
CSAALGTGLGYTF
>TRBV5-1|.|14|TRBJ2-7|.
TGCGCCAGCAGCTTGGGAGGGGCCGAATACGAGCAGTACTTC
CASSLGGAEYEQYF
>TRBV12-3/TRBV12-4|.|14|TRBJ2-2|.
TGTGCCAGCAGTTTTAGTACGAACACCGGGGAGCTGTTTTTT
CASSFSTNTGELFF
>TRBV5-1|.|14|TRBJ1-2|.
TGCGCCAGCAGCAGAACGGCCACTAACTATGGCTACACCTTC
CASSRTATNYGYTF
>TRBV6-1|medium-sized|16|TRBJ1-6|TRBD1
TGTGCCAGCAGTGAATCCATTGGACAGGGGAATTCACCCCTCCACTTT
CASSESIGQGNSPLHF
>TRBV30|.|13|TRBJ2-7|TRBD1
TGTGCCTGGACACGACAGGGTCTCTACGAGCAGTACTTC
CAWTRQGLYEQYF
>TRBV20-1|.|14|TRBJ2-7|TRBD2
TGCAGTGTCGTAGGTAGCGGGACTACCTACGAGCAGTACTTC
CSVVGSGTTYEQYF
>TRBV10-2|medium-sized|14|TRBJ1-1|.
TGCGCCAGCAGTGAACGGTACTCAAACACTGAAGCTTTCTTT
CASSERYSNTEAFF
>TRBV27|few|14|TRBJ1-2|.
TGTGCCAGCAGTCCCAGGGACTTGCTCTATGGCTACACCTTC
CASSPRDLLYGYTF
>TRBV19|.|16|TRBJ1-2|TRBD1
TGTGCCAGTAGTATTCGGACAGGGAGAAGGGACTATGGCTACACCTTC
CASSIRTGRRDYGYTF
>TRBV28|.|12|TRBJ2-7|TRBD1
TGTGCCACCACAGACAGGGAGTACGAGCAGTACTTC
CATTDREYEQYF
>TRBV19|once|15|TRBJ2-3|TRBD2
TGTGCCAGTAGTATGGTAGCGGGGGGCACAGATACGCAGTATTTT
CASSMVAGGTDTQYF
>TRBV20-1|.|13|TRBJ2-3|TRBD2
TGCAAAACAAGCGGGAGCCAGACAGATACGCAGTATTTT
CKTSGSQTDTQYF
>TRBV6-2/TRBV6-3|few|15|TRBJ2-1|.
TGTGCCAGCAGTGAGTTGGATCCGGTCGGCAATGAGCAGTTCTTC
CASSELDPVGNEQFF
>TRBV7-2|.|15|TRBJ2-1|TRBD2
TGTGCCAGCAGCGACCCTAGCGGGAGCCGCTATGAGCAGTTCTTC
CASSDPSGSRYEQFF
>TRBV7-9|.|13|TRBJ2-3|TRBD2
TGTGCCAGCAGCTTGACTAGCCGAGATACGCAGTATTTT
CASSLTSRDTQYF
>TRBV20-1|few|14|TRBJ1-5|.
TGCAGTGCTAGGAGGCACCCTAGCAATCAGCCCCAGCATTTT
CSARRHPSNQPQHF
>TRBV6-2/TRBV6-3|.|15|TRBJ2-5|.
TGTGCCAGCAGTTACGGTGTGGCTAGATTGGAGACCCAGTACTTC
CASSYGVARLETQYF
>TRBV7-6|once|13|TRBJ1-6|.
TGTGCCAGCAGCTGGACCGGAAATTCACCCCTCCACTTT
CASSWTGNSPLHF
>TRBV5-1|few|15|TRBJ2-3|.
TGCGCCAGCAGCCCAGGGACCACCTGGGGAGATACGCAGTATTTT
CASSPGTTWGDTQYF
>TRBV20-1|once|16|TRBJ1-4|.
TGCAGTGCTAGAGATCAATCTGACCAAGCCAATGAAAAACTGTTTTTT
CSARDQSDQANEKLFF
>TRBV21-1|.|14|TRBJ2-7|.
TGTGCCAGCAGCACGTGGGCCACGGACTACGAGCAGTACTTC
CASSTWATDYEQYF
>TRBV19|few|11|TRBJ2-3|.
TGTGCCAGTAGTCACACAGATACGCAGTATTTT
CASSHTDTQYF
>TRBV7-3|few|13|TRBJ2-2|.
TGTGCCAGCAGCAGACAGCCCACCGGGGAGCTGTTTTTT
CASSRQPTGELFF
>TRBV27|.|14|TRBJ2-1|TRBD1
TGTGCCACCCTTAACAGGGGCGCCCTCAGGGAGCAGTTCTTC
CATLNRGALREQFF
>TRBV28|.|17|TRBJ2-1|TRBD1
TGTGCCAGCAGTTCGCCTTCACAGGGGGCGCGAATGAATGAGCAGTTCTTC
CASSSPSQGARMNEQFF
>TRBV7-3|few|11|TRBJ2-3|.
TGTGCCAGCAGCTACACAGATACGCAGTATTTT
CASSYTDTQYF
>TRBV12-3/TRBV12-4|.|13|TRBJ1-5|.
TGTGCCAGCAGTTTAGAGAGTCAGACACCACAGCATTTT
CASSLESQTPQHF
>TRBV10-3|.|14|TRBJ2-1|.
TGTGCCAATAACCCACTTCAGTCGTGGAATGAGCAGTTCTTC
CANNPLQSWNEQFF
>TRBV27|few|15|TRBJ2-2|.
TGTGCCAGCAGTTTAGGGAGTGCGAACACCGGGGAGCTGTTTTTT
CASSLGSANTGELFF
>TRBV20-1|few|14|TRBJ2-1|TRBD2
TGCAGTGTCGGTAGCGGGAGAAGTTACAATGAGCAGTTCTTC
CSVGSGRSYNEQFF
>TRBV6-1|.|14|TRBJ1-2|.
TGTGCCAGCAGTGAAAGGGGCAGGACGAATGGCTACACCTTC
CASSERGRTNGYTF
>TRBV6-5|few|13|TRBJ1-2|TRBD1
TGTGCCAGCAGTTCCAGGCGGGACAGCGGCTACACCTTC
CASSSRRDSGYTF
>TRBV29-1|.|14|TRBJ2-2|.
TGCAGCGTTGGTGGAAATCGGAACACCGGGGAGCTGTTTTTT
CSVGGNRNTGELFF
>TRBV6-5|once|15|TRBJ1-3|.
TGTGCCAGCAGTTATGACGGGGGCTCTGGAAACACCATATATTTT
CASSYDGGSGNTIYF
>TRBV28|once|13|TRBJ2-1|.
TGTGCCAGCAGTCCACTAGCCTACAATGAGCAGTTCTTC
CASSPLAYNEQFF
>TRBV20-1|few|11|TRBJ2-3|.
TGCAGTGCTGAATCACAAGATACGCAGTATTTT
CSAESQDTQYF
>TRBV5-4|.|13|TRBJ1-1|.
TGTGCCAGCAGCTTGGGGATAAACACTGAAGCTTTCTTT
CASSLGINTEAFF
>TRBV6-1|few|15|TRBJ2-2|TRBD2
TGTGCCAGCAGCTGGGCGGGAGTGAACACCGGGGAGCTGTTTTTT
CASSWAGVNTGELFF
>TRBV7-9|.|11|TRBJ2-1|.
TGTGCCAGCAGCTTAAACGTTGAGCAGTTCTTC
CASSLNVEQFF
>TRBV18|.|15|TRBJ2-2|.
TGTGCCAGCTCACCACGGGGCGCGAACACCGGGGAGCTGTTTTTT
CASSPRGANTGELFF
>TRBV21-1|.|14|TRBJ2-1|.
TGTGCCAGCAGCAAATCCCTGTCGGGCTGTGAGCAGTTCTTC
CASSKSLSGCEQFF